The 20 T cell receptor beta chains below all came from one sample that was sequenced in a study of blood T cells in healthy people across ages. The second PCR ran about 6 to 11 cycles with a sample-barcoded 5' primer and J-beta primers. TCRdb redid the calling of the 5' RACE reads with MiXCR, one entry per CDR3 protein. The sample holds under 800,000 distinct CDR3 sequences, about 42% seen once. Sequencing input: blood. The receptors shown here come from a woman in her fifties or sixties in good health.

In its sample, this clonotype was seen a few times. The chain employs TRBV4-2 and TRBJ1-1; weak D call: TRBD1 (6 bases). The V gene's germline CDR1 is LGHNA and CDR2 YNFKEQ. The V end lost 0 bases, the J end lost 1 base, and 9 bases lay between the germline ends. The CDR3 length is 15 residues. CDR3 nucleotide sequence: TGTGCCAGCAGCCAAGATGCAGGGGCGAACACTGAAGCTTTCTTT. Translating it yields CASSQDAGANTEAFF.

The chain couples TRBV13 to TRBJ2-1, with 7 positions matching TRBD1. The J call could be wrong; TRBJ2-7 is a better fit for the DNA end. Per the germline V gene, CDR1 is PRHDT and CDR2 is FYEKMQ (reference sequence). CDR3 length: 18 amino acids. The CDR3 loop is CASSSPSTGSISDNEQYF. CDR3 coding DNA: TGTGCCAGCAGCTCACCCTCGACAGGGTCCATATCGGACAATGAGCAGTACTTC.

This clonotype was picked up many times. The chain recombines TRBV5-1 with TRBJ1-5, with D possibly TRBD1 on 6 matching bases. This CDR3 has 16 residues. Germline V gene lookup returns CDR1 SGHRS and CDR2 YFSETQ. Trimming took off 4 bases at V and 0 bases at J, with 14 bases between the two ends. Here the CDR3 reads CASSLSGDTSNQPQHF. The DNA of the CDR3 is TGCGCCAGCAGCCTGTCTGGGGACACTAGCAATCAGCCCCAGCATTTT. The full variable domain, completed using reference TRBV5-1 and TRBJ1-5, is KAGVTQTPRYLIKTRGQQVTLSCSPISGHRSVSWYQQTPGQGLQFLFEYFSETQRNKGNFPGRFSGRQFSNSRSEMNVSTLELGDSALYLCASSLSGDTSNQPQHFGDGTRLSIL.

The V gene is TRBV6-5, the J gene TRBJ2-5, with TRBD1 matching over 9 bases. From germline, CDR1 is MNHEY and CDR2 SVGAGI. The V gene end was trimmed by 2 bases and the J gene end by 11 bases; junction bases not matched to a gene: 15. This CDR3 spans 16 amino acids. This chain's CDR3 is CASSYEGTGKGNEQYF. DNA of the CDR3: TGTGCCAGCAGTTACGAAGGGACAGGGAAGGGGAATGAGCAGTACTTC.

This clonotype turned up a few times. The chain joins TRBV27 to TRBJ2-7, with D possibly being TRBD2 (6 bases). The CDR3 covers 16 residues. Germline V gene sequence: CDR1 MNHEY, CDR2 SMNVEV (reference sequence). Trimming cost V 4 bases and J 1 base, with 17 bases left between them. For the CDR3, the DNA is TGTGCCAGCAGTTCCCTTGGGGGAGGAGTATCCTACGAGCAGTACTTC. It encodes CASSSLGGGVSYEQYF.

This clonotype turned up a few times. CDR3 loop: CASDRDRDNEQFF. The CDR3 DNA reads as TGTGCCAGCGACAGGGACAGGGACAATGAGCAGTTCTTC. V is TRBV2 and J is TRBJ2-1; 9 bases are a match to TRBD1. Germline assignment: CDR1 SNHLY and CDR2 FYNNEI. Trimming cost V 8 bases and J 5 bases; bases outside gene matches: 4. This CDR3 comprises 13 residues.

Of note for this clonotype: The junction departs from germline at one end; a sequencing error may be responsible. This chain joins TRBV4-1 and TRBJ2-3, with 7 bases that match TRBD1. CDR3 length equals 17 residues. Germline assignment: CDR1 MGHRA and CDR2 YSYEKL. The CDR3 coding sequence is TGCGCCAGCTGCCAAGAAGGCAGGGGGTACAACACAGATACGCAGTATTTT. The encoded protein is CASCQEGRGYNTDTQYF.

This clonotype was seen more than once but under ten times. The chain joins TRBV10-3 to TRBJ1-5; D remains unclear. V was shortened by 3 bases and J by 1 base, with 4 bases between the two germline ends. The CDR3 loop spans 13 amino acids. Germline CDR1 and CDR2: ENHRY and SYGVKD. The CDR3 here is CAISDGSNQPQHF. In DNA, the CDR3 is TGTGCCATCAGTGATGGGAGCAATCAGCCCCAGCATTTT.

Worth noting for this clonotype: One end of the junction does not line up with germline, which may come from a read error. This rearrangement joins TRBV27 to TRBJ1-2; perhaps TRBD1 as D (5 bases). CDR3 size: 14 residues. Per the germline V gene, CDR1 is MNHEY and CDR2 is SMNVEV (reference sequence). CDR3 amino acids: CASSWGPRGYDYTF. Written as DNA, the CDR3 is TGTGCCAGCAGTTGGGGACCACGGGGGTATGACTACACCTTC.

This clonotype has more than one count but fewer than ten. The chain recombines TRBV7-3 with TRBJ2-3; possible D gene TRBD1, 7 bases. V dropped 2 bases and J dropped 6 bases, with 27 bases sitting between them. Germline loops: CDR1 SGHTA, CDR2 FQGTGA. The CDR3 consists of 19 residues. The CDR3: CASSLRPLGLRGVGDTQYF. The CDR3 DNA follows: TGTGCCAGCAGCTTACGCCCCCTCGGTCTCAGGGGGGTTGGGGATACGCAGTATTTT.

This clonotype has only a few counts. The genes are TRBV11-2 and TRBJ2-7; 10 nucleotides align to TRBD1. V lost 0 bases and J lost 3; bases outside the gene matches: 2. Germline values: CDR1 SGHAT, CDR2 FQNNGV. This CDR3 comprises 15 residues. CDR3 amino acids: CASSLEGTGVYEQYF. The CDR3 DNA sequence: TGTGCCAGCAGCTTAGAAGGGACAGGGGTCTACGAGCAGTACTTC.

The chain employs TRBV28 and TRBJ2-4; 13 bases fit TRBD2. The J call is doubtful: the DNA matches TRBJ2-5 better. The CDR3 has 16 residues. The V gene's germline CDR1 is MDHEN and CDR2 SYDVKM. This chain's CDR3 is CASSLGGLAGMETQYF. The CDR3 DNA is TGTGCCAGCAGTTTAGGGGGACTAGCGGGGATGGAGACCCAGTACTTC.

The chain links TRBV2 to TRBJ1-1; 9 bases are a match to TRBD1. Trimming removed 6 bases from V and 3 bases from J; junction bases left unmatched: 8. Germline V lookup: CDR1 SNHLY, CDR2 FYNNEI. The CDR3 spans 15 residues. CDR3 residues: CASRRDREGHTEAFF. The CDR3 coding sequence is TGTGCCAGCAGGAGGGACAGGGAAGGTCACACTGAAGCTTTCTTT.

This chain links TRBV28 with TRBJ2-7; D not certain. V lost 6 bases, J lost 3 bases, and 15 bases lay in between. The CDR3 is 14 amino acids. Germline CDR1 reads MDHEN; CDR2 reads SYDVKM. The DNA for the CDR3 is TGTGCCAGCAGCCCACCCCGTAGGGTCTACGAGCAGTACTTC. Amino acids: CASSPPRRVYEQYF.

This clonotype was seen only a few times. The chain couples TRBV6-5 to TRBJ1-2, with 10 bases matching TRBD1. Looked up from germline, CDR1 is MNHEY and CDR2 is SVGAGI. With V trimmed by 6 bases and J by 3 bases, 4 bases remained unmatched. CDR3 length: 14 residues. The CDR3 region is CASRQTGGDYGYTF. The CDR3 nucleotides are TGTGCCAGCAGACAGACAGGGGGCGACTATGGCTACACCTTC.

The table lists this clonotype with a few counts. The chain has TRBV30 and TRBJ1-2; the D is unclear. Germline V gene data show CDR1 as GTSNPN and CDR2 as SVGIG (reference sequence). The V and J ends lost 2 bases and 8 bases respectively, with 6 bases between them. The CDR3 runs to 10 residues. CDR3 sequence reads: CAWSRGGYTF. CDR3 sequence (DNA): TGTGCCTGGAGTCGAGGGGGCTACACCTTC.

Here the CDR3 reads CASSMGFTDTQYF. DNA of the CDR3: TGTGCCAGTAGTATGGGGTTCACAGATACGCAGTATTTT. This sequence joins TRBV19 and TRBJ2-3; unclear D gene. V was pared by 3 bases and J by 2 bases, with 6 bases between. This CDR3 region has 13 residues. Germline CDR1 is LNHDA and CDR2 is SQIVND (reference sequence).

This chain links TRBV6-5 with TRBJ2-1; TRBD1 or TRBD2 may be the D gene (5 bases each). The V gene lost 5 bases and the J gene lost 2 bases, with 13 bases spanning the gap. The CDR3 spans 15 residues. Germline V CDR1 and CDR2: MNHEY, SVGAGI. CDR3 sequence reads: CASSTHGGTYNEQFF. The CDR3 nucleotides read TGTGCCAGCAGTACTCATGGGGGAACCTACAATGAGCAGTTCTTC.

In its sample, this clonotype was seen many times. The chain joins TRBV7-9 to TRBJ2-3; TRBD2 agrees at 11 bases. The CDR3 has 15 amino acids. The germline CDR1 and CDR2 sequences are SEHNR and FQNEAQ (reference sequence). After removal of 3 bases from V and 2 bases from J, the junction contained 1 base not matched to a gene. CDR3 sequence: CASSLTSGTTDTQYF. The CDR3 DNA reads TGTGCCAGCAGCTTGACTAGCGGGACCACAGATACGCAGTATTTT.

The chain links TRBV3-1 to TRBJ2-7; D uncertain. The DNA end lines up better with TRBJ2-5; the J call may be wrong. CDR1 LGHDT and CDR2 YNNKEL come from the germline V gene (reference sequence). This CDR3 has 15 residues. The CDR3: CASSPVTGKTETQYF. The CDR3, as DNA: TGTGCCAGCAGCCCCGTTACTGGGAAGACTGAGACCCAGTACTTC.